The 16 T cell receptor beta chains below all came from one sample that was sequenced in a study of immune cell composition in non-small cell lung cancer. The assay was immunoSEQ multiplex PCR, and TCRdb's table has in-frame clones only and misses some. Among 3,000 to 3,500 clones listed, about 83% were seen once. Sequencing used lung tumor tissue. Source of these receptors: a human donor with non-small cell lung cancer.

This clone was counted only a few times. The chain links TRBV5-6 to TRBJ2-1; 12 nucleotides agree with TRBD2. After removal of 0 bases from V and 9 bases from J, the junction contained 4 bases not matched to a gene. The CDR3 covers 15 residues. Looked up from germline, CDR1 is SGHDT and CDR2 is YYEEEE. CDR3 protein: CASSLAPSGGGEQFF. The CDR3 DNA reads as TGTGCCAGCAGCTTGGCCCCTAGCGGGGGGGGTGAGCAGTTCTTC.

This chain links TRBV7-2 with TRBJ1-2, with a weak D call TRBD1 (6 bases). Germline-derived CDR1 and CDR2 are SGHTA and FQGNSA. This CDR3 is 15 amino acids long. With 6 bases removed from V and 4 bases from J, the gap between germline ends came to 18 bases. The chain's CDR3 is CASSMGGAMGYGYTF. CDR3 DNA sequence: TGTGCCAGCAGTATGGGGGGGGCGATGGGCTATGGCTACACCTTC.

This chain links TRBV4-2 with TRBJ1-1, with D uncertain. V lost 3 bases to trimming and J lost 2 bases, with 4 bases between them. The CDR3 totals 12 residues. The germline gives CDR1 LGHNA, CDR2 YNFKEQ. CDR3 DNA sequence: TGTGCCAGCAGCCAGTCAAACACTGAAGCTTTCTTT. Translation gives CASSQSNTEAFF.

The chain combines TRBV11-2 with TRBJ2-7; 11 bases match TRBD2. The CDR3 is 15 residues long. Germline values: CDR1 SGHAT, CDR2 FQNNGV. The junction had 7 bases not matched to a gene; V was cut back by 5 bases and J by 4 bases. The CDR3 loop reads CASSRGLAAQYEQYF. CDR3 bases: TGTGCCAGCAGCCGGGGACTAGCGGCCCAATACGAGCAGTACTTC. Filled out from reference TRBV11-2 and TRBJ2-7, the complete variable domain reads EAGVAQSPRYKIIEKRQSVAFWCNPISGHATLYWYQQILGQGPKLLIQFQNNGVVDDSQLPKDRFSAERLKGVDSTLKIQPAKLEDSAVYLCASSRGLAAQYEQYFGPGTRLTVT.

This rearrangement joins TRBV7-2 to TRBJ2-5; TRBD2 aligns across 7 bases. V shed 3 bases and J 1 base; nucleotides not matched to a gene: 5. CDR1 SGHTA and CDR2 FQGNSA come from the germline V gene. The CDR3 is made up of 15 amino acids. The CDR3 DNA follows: TGTGCCAGCAGCTTGGGGGGACTATCCCAAGAGACCCAGTACTTC. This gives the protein CASSLGGLSQETQYF.

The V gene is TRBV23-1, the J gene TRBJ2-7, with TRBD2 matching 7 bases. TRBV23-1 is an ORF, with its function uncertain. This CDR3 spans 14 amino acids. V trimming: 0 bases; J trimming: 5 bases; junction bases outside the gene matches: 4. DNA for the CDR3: TGCGCCAGCAGTCAATCCGGGGAGGGCCACGAGCAGTACTTC. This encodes CASSQSGEGHEQYF.

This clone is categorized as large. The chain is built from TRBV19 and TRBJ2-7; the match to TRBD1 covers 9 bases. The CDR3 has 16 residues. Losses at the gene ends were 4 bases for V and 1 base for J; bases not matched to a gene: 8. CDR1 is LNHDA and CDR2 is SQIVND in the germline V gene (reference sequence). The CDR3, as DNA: TGTGCCAGTAGTACTCCTCGGGACAGGGCTTCCTACGAGCAGTACTTC. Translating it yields CASSTPRDRASYEQYF.

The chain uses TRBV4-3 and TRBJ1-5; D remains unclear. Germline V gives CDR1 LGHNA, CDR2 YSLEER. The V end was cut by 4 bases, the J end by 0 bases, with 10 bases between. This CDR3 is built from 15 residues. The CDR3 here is CASSPSSPSNQPQHF. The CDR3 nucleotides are TGCGCCAGCAGCCCGTCGAGCCCTAGCAATCAGCCCCAGCATTTT.

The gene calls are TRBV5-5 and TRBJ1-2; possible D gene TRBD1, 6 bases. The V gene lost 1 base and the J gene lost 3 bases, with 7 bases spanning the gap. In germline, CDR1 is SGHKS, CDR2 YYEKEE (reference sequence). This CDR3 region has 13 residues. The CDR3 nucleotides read TGTGCCAGCAGCTTGAGGACAGACTATGGCTACACCTTC. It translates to CASSLRTDYGYTF.

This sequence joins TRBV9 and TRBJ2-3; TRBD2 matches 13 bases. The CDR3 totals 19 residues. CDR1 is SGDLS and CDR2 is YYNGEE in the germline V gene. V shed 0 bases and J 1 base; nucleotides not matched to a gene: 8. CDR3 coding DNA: TGTGCCAGCAGCGTAGCTACGACTAGCGGGGGGCTACGCACAGATACGCAGTATTTT. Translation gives CASSVATTSGGLRTDTQYF.

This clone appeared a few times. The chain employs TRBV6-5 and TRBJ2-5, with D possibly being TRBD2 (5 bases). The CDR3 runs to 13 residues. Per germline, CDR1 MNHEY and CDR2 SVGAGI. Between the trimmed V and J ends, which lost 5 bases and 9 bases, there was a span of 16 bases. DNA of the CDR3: TGTGCCAGCAGTAATACCCCCCTGGAGGCCCAGTACTTC. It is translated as CASSNTPLEAQYF.

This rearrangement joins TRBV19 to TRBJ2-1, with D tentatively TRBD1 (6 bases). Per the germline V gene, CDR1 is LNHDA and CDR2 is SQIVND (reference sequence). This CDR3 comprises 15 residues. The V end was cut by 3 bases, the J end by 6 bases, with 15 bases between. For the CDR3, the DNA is TGTGCCAGTAGTATTGAGGCAGGGGCCGGCAATGAGCAGTTCTTC. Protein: CASSIEAGAGNEQFF.

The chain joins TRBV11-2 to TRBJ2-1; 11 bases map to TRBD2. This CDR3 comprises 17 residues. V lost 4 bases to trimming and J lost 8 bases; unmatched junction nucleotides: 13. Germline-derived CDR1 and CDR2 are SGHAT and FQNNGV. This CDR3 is CASSYLRSGGGNDEQFF. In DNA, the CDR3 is TGTGCCAGCAGCTACCTACGTAGCGGGGGGGGTAACGATGAGCAGTTCTTC.

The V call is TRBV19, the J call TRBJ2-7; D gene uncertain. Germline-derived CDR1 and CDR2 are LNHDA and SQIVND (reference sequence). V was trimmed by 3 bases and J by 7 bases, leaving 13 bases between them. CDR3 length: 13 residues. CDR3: CASSMAQAWEQYF. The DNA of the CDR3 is TGTGCCAGTAGTATGGCGCAGGCTTGGGAGCAGTACTTC.

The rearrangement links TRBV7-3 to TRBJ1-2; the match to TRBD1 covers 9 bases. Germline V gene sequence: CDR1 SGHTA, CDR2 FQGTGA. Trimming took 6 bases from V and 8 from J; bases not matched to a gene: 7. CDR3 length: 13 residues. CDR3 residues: CASSSRQGGGYTF. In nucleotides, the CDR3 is TGTGCCAGCAGTTCTCGACAGGGGGGAGGCTACACCTTC.

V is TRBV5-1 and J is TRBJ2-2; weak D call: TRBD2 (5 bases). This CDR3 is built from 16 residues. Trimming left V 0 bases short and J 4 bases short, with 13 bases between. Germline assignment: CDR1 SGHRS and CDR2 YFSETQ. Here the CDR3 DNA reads TGCGCCAGCAGCTTGGGGGCCCCACTAGGCACCGGGGAGCTGTTTTTT. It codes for CASSLGAPLGTGELFF.